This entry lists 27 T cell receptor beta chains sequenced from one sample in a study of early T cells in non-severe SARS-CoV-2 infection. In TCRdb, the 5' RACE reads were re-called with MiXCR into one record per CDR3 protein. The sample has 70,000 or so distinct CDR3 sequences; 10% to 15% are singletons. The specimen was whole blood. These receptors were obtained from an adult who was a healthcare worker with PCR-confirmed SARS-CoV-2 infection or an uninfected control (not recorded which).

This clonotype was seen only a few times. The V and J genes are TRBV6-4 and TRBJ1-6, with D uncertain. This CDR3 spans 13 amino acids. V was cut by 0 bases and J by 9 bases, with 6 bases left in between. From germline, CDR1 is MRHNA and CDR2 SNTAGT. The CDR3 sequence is CASSDSGFSPLHF. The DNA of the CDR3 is TGTGCCAGCAGTGACTCAGGGTTTTCACCCCTCCACTTT.

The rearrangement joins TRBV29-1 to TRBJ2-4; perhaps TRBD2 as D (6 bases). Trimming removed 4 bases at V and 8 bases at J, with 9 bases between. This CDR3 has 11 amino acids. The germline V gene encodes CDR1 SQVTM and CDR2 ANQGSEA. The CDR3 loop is CSVAGGHIQYF. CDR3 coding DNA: TGCAGCGTTGCAGGAGGGCACATTCAGTACTTC.

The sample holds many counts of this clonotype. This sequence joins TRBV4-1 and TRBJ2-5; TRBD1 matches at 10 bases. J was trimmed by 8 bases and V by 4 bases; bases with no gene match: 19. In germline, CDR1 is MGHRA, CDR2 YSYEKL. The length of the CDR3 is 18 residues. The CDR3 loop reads CASSPDSPGQGLDGTQYF. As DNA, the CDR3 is TGCGCCAGCAGCCCAGACTCCCCGGGACAGGGGTTAGATGGAACCCAGTACTTC.

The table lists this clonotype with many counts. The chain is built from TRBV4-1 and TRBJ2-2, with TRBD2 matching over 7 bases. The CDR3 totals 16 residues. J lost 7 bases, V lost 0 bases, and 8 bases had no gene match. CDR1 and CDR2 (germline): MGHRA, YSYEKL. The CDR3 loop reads CASSQDNGRLHGELFF. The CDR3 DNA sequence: TGCGCCAGCAGCCAAGATAACGGGAGGTTGCACGGGGAGCTGTTTTTT.

CDR3 DNA sequence: TGTGCCAGCAGATCGGTAAAAGCGGGAGTGTCCTACAATGAGCAGTTCTTC. Translated: CASRSVKAGVSYNEQFF. The genes are TRBV3-1 and TRBJ2-1; 8 bases agree with TRBD2. Germline CDR1 LGHDT, CDR2 YNNKEL (reference sequence). The CDR3 runs 17 residues. Trimming took 6 bases from V and 1 from J; bases not matched to a gene: 11.

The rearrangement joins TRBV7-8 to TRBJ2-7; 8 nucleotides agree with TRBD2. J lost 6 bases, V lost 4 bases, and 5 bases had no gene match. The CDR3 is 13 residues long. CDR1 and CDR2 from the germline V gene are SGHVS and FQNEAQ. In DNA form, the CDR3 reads TGTGCCAGCAGCTACGGACTAGCCGCCGAGCAGTACTTC. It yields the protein CASSYGLAAEQYF.

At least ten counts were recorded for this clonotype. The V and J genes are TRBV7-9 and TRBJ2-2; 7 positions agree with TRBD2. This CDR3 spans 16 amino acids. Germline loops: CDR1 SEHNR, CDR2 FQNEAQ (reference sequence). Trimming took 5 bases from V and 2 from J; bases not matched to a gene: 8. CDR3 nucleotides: TGTGCCAGCAGCCTGCGGGAGAGCGTCAACACCGGGGAGCTGTTTTTT. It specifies CASSLRESVNTGELFF.

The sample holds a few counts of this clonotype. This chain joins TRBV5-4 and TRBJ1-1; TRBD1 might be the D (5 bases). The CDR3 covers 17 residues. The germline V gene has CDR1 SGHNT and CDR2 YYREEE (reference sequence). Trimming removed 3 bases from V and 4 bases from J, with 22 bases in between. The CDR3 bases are TGTGCCAGCAGCTCTCCACAGGCAGGGCCCCGCGGCACTGAAGCTTTCTTT. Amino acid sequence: CASSSPQAGPRGTEAFF.

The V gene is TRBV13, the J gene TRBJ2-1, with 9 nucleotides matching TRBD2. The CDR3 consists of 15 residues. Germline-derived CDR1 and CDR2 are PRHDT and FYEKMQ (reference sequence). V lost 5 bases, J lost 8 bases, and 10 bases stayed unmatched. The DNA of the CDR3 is TGTGCCAGCAGCCTTGGAGGTGCGGGAGGGTATGAGCAGTTCTTC. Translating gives CASSLGGAGGYEQFF.

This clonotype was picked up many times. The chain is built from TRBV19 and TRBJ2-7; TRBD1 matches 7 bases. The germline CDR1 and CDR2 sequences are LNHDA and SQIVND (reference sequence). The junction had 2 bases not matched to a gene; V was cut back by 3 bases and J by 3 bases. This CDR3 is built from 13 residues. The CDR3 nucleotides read TGTGCCAGTAGTATCGGGGACAGCTACGAGCAGTACTTC. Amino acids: CASSIGDSYEQYF.

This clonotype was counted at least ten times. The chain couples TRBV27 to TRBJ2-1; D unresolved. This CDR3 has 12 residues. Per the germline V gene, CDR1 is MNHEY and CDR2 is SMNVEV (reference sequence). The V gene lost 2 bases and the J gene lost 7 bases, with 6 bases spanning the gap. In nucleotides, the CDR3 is TGTGCCAGCAGTTTACCCCCGAATGAGCAGTTCTTC. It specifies CASSLPPNEQFF.

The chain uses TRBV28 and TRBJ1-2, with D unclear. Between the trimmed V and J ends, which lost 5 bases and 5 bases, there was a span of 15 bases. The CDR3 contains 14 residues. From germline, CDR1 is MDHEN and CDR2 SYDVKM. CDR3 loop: CASSPRRSIYGYTF. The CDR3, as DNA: TGTGCCAGCAGTCCCCGCAGGAGCATTTATGGCTACACCTTC.

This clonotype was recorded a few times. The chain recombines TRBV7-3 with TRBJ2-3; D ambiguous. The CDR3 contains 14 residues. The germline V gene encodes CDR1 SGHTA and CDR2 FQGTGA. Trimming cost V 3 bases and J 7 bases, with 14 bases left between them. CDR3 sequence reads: CASSFRAQGNTQYF. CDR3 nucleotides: TGTGCCAGCAGCTTCCGGGCCCAAGGAAATACGCAGTATTTT.

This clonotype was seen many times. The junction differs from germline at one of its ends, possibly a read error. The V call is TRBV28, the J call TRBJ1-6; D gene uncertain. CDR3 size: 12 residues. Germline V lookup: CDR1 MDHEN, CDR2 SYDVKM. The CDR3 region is CASSLRWPPLHF. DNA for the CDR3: TGTGCCAGCAGTTTAAGGTGGCCACCCCTCCATTTT.

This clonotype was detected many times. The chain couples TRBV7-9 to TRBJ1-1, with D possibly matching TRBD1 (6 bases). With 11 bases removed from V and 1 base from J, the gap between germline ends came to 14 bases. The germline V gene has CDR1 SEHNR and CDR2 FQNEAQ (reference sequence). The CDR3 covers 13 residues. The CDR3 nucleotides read TGTGCCGGAATGGGGGGGCAGAACACTGAAGCTTTCTTT. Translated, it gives CAGMGGQNTEAFF.

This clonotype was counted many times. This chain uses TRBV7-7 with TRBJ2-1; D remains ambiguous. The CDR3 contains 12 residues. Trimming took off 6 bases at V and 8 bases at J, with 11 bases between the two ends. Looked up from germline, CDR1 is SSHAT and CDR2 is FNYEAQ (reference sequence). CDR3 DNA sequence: TGTGCCAGCAGGGGCTTTGGGGATGAGCAGTTCTTC. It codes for CASRGFGDEQFF.

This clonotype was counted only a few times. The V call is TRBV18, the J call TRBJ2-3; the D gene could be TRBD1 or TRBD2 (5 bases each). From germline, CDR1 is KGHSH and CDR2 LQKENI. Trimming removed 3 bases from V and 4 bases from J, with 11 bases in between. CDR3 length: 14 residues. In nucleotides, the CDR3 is TGTGCCAGCTCACCTAGCGTAGGGGCAGATACGCAGTATTTT. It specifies CASSPSVGADTQYF.

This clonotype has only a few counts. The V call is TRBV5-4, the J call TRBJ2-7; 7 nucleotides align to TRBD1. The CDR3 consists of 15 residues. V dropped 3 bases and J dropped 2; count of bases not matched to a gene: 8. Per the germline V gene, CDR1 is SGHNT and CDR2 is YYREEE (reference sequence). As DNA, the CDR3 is TGTGCCAGCAGCTATTGGGACAGAAAAGCCTACGAGCAGTACTTC. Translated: CASSYWDRKAYEQYF. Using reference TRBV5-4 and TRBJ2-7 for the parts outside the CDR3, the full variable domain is ETGVTQSPTHLIKTRGQQVTLRCSSQSGHNTVSWYQQALGQGPQFIFQYYREEENGRGNFPPRFSGLQFPNYSSELNVNALELDDSALYLCASSYWDRKAYEQYFGPGTRLTVT.

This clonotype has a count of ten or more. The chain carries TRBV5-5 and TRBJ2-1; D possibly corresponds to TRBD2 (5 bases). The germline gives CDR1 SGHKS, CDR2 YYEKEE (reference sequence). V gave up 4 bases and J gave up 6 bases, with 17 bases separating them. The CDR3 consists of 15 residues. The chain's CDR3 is CASSAGGSKRNEQFF. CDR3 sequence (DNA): TGTGCCAGCAGCGCAGGAGGTAGCAAGCGCAATGAGCAGTTCTTC.

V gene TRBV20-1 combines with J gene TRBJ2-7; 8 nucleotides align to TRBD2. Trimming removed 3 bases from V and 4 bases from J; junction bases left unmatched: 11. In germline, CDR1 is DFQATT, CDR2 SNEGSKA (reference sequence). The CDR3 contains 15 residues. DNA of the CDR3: TGCAGTGCTAGTTTAACTAGCGGAGGAGGTTACGAGCAGTACTTC. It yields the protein CSASLTSGGGYEQYF.

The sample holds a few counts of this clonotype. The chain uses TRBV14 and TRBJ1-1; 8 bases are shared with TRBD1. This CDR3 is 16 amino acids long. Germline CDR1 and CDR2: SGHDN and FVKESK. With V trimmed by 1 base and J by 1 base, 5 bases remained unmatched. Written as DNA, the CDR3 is TGTGCCAGCAGCCAAGGCCGTGGGACAGGGAACACTGAAGCTTTCTTT. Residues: CASSQGRGTGNTEAFF.

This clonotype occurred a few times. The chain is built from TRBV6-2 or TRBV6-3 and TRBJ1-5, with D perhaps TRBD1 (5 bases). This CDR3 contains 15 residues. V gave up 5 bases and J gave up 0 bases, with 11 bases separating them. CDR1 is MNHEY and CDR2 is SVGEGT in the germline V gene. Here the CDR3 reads CASSRTGLSNQPQHF. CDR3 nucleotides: TGTGCCAGCAGTCGGACGGGGCTTAGCAATCAGCCCCAGCATTTT.

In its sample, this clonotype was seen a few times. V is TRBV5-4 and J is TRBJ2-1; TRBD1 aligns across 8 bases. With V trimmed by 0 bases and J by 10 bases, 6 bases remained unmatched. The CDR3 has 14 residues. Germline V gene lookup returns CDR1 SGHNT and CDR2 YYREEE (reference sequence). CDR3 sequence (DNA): TGTGCCAGCAGCTTGGGGCAGGGGGCCTTAGAGCAGTTCTTC. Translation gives CASSLGQGALEQFF.

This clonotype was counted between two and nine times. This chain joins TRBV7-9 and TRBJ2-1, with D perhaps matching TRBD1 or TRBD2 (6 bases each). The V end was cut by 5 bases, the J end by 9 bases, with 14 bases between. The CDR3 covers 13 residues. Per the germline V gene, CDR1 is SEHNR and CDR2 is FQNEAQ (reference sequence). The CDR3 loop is CASSPAGGGEQFF. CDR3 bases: TGTGCCAGCAGCCCCGCTGGAGGGGGTGAGCAGTTCTTC.

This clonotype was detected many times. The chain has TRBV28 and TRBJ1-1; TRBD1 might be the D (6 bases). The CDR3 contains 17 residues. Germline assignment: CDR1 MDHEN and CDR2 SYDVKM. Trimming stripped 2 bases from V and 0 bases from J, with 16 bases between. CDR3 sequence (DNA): TGTGCCAGCAGTTTAAGGCTGGGGGCAGGCCTGAACACTGAAGCTTTCTTT. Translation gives CASSLRLGAGLNTEAFF. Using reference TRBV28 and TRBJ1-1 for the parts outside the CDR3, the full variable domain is DVKVTQSSRYLVKRTGEKVFLECVQDMDHENMFWYRQDPGLGLRLIYFSYDVKMKEKGDIPEGYSVSREKKERFSLILESASTNQTSMYLCASSLRLGAGLNTEAFFGQGTRLTVV.

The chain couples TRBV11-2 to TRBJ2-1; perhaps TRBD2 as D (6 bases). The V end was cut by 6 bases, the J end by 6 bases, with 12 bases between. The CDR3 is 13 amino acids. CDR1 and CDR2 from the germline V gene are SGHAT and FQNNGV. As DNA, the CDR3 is TGTGCCAGCAGTCCTGGACTACTCAATGAGCAGTTCTTC. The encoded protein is CASSPGLLNEQFF.

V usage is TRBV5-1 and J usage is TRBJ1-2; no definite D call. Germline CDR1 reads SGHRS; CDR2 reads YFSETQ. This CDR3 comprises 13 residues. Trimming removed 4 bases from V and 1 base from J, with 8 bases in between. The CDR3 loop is CASSPGVNYGYTF. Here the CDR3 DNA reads TGCGCCAGCAGCCCCGGGGTTAACTATGGCTACACCTTC. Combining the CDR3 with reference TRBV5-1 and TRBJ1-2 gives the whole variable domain KAGVTQTPRYLIKTRGQQVTLSCSPISGHRSVSWYQQTPGQGLQFLFEYFSETQRNKGNFPGRFSGRQFSNSRSEMNVSTLELGDSALYLCASSPGVNYGYTFGSGTRLTVV.